Presented here are 6 T cell receptor beta chains from one specimen sequenced in a study of prognosis after radiotherapy for stage I lung cancer (dated by TCRdb to the early 2020s). The run used an Illumina HiSeq 3000. Two rounds of multiplex PCR were performed to amplify the TCR beta CDR3 region from genomic DNA. The first PCR round used primers specific to each TRBV and TRBJ gene, and the primer sequences were filed in Chinese patent CN105087789A. Using fastp trimming at Q25 and MiXCR clonotype assembly, TCRdb reanalyzed the public sequencing data and kept in-frame beta chains. Every CDR3 protein is listed once, alongside the most common genes and DNA of its rows. The sample table contains about 26,000 distinct CDR3 sequences; only one count was recorded for around 30% of them. Together, the top ten hold roughly a third of the sample. The sequenced sample was PBMCs, obtained before or after stereotactic body radiation therapy (not recorded which). These receptors came from a donor of 50 years or more with non-small cell lung cancer.

This clonotype has ten or more counts. This sequence joins TRBV4-2 and TRBJ2-3; TRBD1 is a possible D gene (6 bases). Germline CDR1 LGHNA, CDR2 YNFKEQ. The V gene lost 0 bases and the J gene lost 1 base, with 17 bases spanning the gap. The CDR3 consists of 18 residues. CDR3 loop: CASSQDPRGREGTDTQYF. For the CDR3, the DNA is TGTGCCAGCAGCCAAGATCCCAGGGGCCGGGAAGGCACAGATACGCAGTATTTT.

The CDR3 DNA reads TGTGCCAGCAGCTTAGAGTCAGGGAGACACCTTAATGAAAAACTGTTTTTT. Encoded protein: CASSLESGRHLNEKLFF. The J gene is TRBJ1-4, the V gene TRBV7-2; TRBD1 might be the D (5 bases). The CDR3 is made up of 17 amino acids. Trimming left V 1 base short and J 4 bases short, with 16 bases between. Germline V gene sequence: CDR1 SGHTA, CDR2 FQGNSA. The whole variable domain, filled in from reference TRBV7-2 and TRBJ1-4, reads GAGVSQSPSNKVTEKGKDVELRCDPISGHTALYWYRQSLGQGLEFLIYFQGNSAPDKSGLPSDRFSAERTGGSVSTLTIQRTQQEDSAVYLCASSLESGRHLNEKLFFGSGTQLSVL.

With respect to this clonotype: This clone may be a read error of a much larger clone one base away. A read error is likely, as this CDR3 ends without the conserved phenylalanine or tryptophan. The rearrangement joins TRBV9 to TRBJ1-1; D gene unclear. Germline V lookup: CDR1 SGDLS, CDR2 YYNGEE. The V end lost 6 bases, the J end lost 2 bases, and 8 bases lay between the germline ends. This CDR3 has 12 residues. The CDR3: CASTAANTEAFS. The CDR3 DNA reads as TGTGCCAGCACCGCGGCAAACACTGAAGCTTTCTCT.

On this clonotype itself: Being one base from a much bigger clone, this may be a read error. The genes are TRBV6-2 or TRBV6-3 and TRBJ1-1; D is undetermined. The CDR3 covers 14 residues. Germline values: CDR1 MNHEY, CDR2 SVGEGT. Written as DNA, the CDR3 is TGTGCCAGCATTTACGCTACGGCGAACACTGAAGCTTTCTTT. It is translated as CASIYATANTEAFF.

This clonotype was counted a single time. V usage is TRBV19 and J usage is TRBJ2-1; 8 nucleotides align to TRBD2. This CDR3 is 14 amino acids long. V gave up 5 bases and J gave up 6 bases; unmatched junction bases: 6. Germline V lookup: CDR1 LNHDA, CDR2 SQIVND (reference sequence). The CDR3 loop reads CASSLSGGPNEQFF. CDR3 nucleotide sequence: TGTGCCAGTAGTTTAAGCGGGGGCCCCAATGAGCAGTTCTTC.

About this clonotype: A far larger clone is off by one base, so a read error is likely. The rearrangement links TRBV6-4 to TRBJ2-1; 11 bases align to TRBD2. V dropped 7 bases and J dropped 2; count of bases not matched to a gene: 16. The CDR3 is 19 amino acids. CDR1 is MRHNA, CDR2 SNTAGT, per germline. The CDR3, as DNA: TGTGCCAGCATAAGGACTAGCGGGTGCTCTTCTATAACCTACAATGAGCAGTTCTTC. It specifies CASIRTSGCSSITYNEQFF.